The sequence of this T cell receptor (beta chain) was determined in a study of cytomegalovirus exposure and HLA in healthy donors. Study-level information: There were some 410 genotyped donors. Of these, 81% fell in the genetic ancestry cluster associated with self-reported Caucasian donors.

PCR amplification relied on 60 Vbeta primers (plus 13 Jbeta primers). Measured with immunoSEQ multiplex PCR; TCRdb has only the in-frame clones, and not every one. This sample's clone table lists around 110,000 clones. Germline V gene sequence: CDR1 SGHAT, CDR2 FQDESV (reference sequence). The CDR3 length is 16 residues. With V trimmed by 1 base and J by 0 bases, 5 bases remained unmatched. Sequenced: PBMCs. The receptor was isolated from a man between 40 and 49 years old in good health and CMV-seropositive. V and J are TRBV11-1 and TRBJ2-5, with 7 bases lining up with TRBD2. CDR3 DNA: TGTGCCAGCAGCTTAGACCCAGCGGGACACCAAGAGACCCAGTACTTC. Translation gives CASSLDPAGHQETQYF.